A single sample gave rise to the 10 T cell receptor beta chains below, sequenced in a study of T cell clones after liver transplantation. The data were produced by immunoSEQ multiplex PCR, yet TCRdb's version contains in-frame clones alone and is incomplete. The table lists tens of thousands of clones, about 82% of them singletons. The source material was CD4+ T cells from blood, sampled approximately 3.5 years after liver transplant. All receptors derive from a human patient who received a liver transplant. Some T cells may originate from the graft donor.

The chain couples TRBV19 to TRBJ2-7, with 11 bases that match TRBD2. Losses at the gene ends were 5 bases for V and 2 bases for J; bases not matched to a gene: 5. The CDR3 runs 15 residues. CDR1 and CDR2 from the germline V gene are LNHDA and SQIVND (reference sequence). CDR3 coding DNA: TGTGCCAGTAGTCCCGGGACTAGCGGAACCTACGAGCAGTACTTC. As protein: CASSPGTSGTYEQYF.

The rearrangement uses TRBV5-1 and TRBJ2-3; D is undetermined. The CDR3 loop spans 13 amino acids. The V and J ends lost 7 bases and 1 base respectively, with 10 bases between them. The germline V gene has CDR1 SGHRS and CDR2 YFSETQ. Here the CDR3 reads CASGWIGTDTQYF. CDR3 DNA sequence: TGCGCCAGCGGGTGGATAGGCACAGATACGCAGTATTTT. Looking up the rest from reference TRBV5-1 and TRBJ2-3 gives the full variable domain: KAGVTQTPRYLIKTRGQQVTLSCSPISGHRSVSWYQQTPGQGLQFLFEYFSETQRNKGNFPGRFSGRQFSNSRSEMNVSTLELGDSALYLCASGWIGTDTQYFGPGTRLTVL.

V usage is TRBV4-2 and J usage is TRBJ1-5; 9 bases are shared with TRBD1. Trimming cost V 6 bases and J 6 bases; bases outside gene matches: 6. Per the germline V gene, CDR1 is LGHNA and CDR2 is YNFKEQ. The CDR3 length is 14 residues. Here the CDR3 DNA reads TGTGCCAGCAGAGACGACAGGGGGGGTCAGCCCCAGCATTTT. This translates into CASRDDRGGQPQHF.

In DNA form, the CDR3 reads TGCGCCAGCAGCCAAGATGGACGGGCCTTTAATGAAAAACTGTTTTTT. Translation gives CASSQDGRAFNEKLFF. The V gene is TRBV4-1, the J gene TRBJ1-4, with unresolved D. V was cut by 0 bases and J by 4 bases, with 12 bases left in between. This CDR3 comprises 16 residues. Germline loops: CDR1 MGHRA, CDR2 YSYEKL.

V usage is TRBV10-1 and J usage is TRBJ2-3; 7 nucleotides agree with TRBD2. The junction had 8 bases not matched to a gene; V was cut back by 2 bases and J by 6 bases. This CDR3 spans 15 amino acids. Germline assignment: CDR1 WNHNN and CDR2 SYGVQD (reference sequence). CDR3 protein: CASSEGERGMDTQYF. In DNA form, the CDR3 reads TGCGCCAGCAGTGAGGGGGAGCGGGGTATGGATACGCAGTATTTT.

V gene TRBV5-4 combines with J gene TRBJ1-2; maybe TRBD1 (5 bases). Per the germline V gene, CDR1 is SGHNT and CDR2 is YYREEE (reference sequence). V shed 0 bases and J shed 8 bases, with 11 bases lying between them. This CDR3 comprises 13 residues. CDR3 sequence: CASSLDMYRGYTF. CDR3 in DNA: TGTGCCAGCAGCTTGGATATGTACAGGGGCTACACCTTC.

Of note for this clone: The same CDR3 can be traced to other DNA sequences in this sample. V usage is TRBV18 and J usage is TRBJ2-1; no firm D call. The germline V and J ends were trimmed by 1 base and 7 bases, with 8 bases remaining between them. Germline V gene sequence: CDR1 KGHSH, CDR2 LQKENI. The length of the CDR3 is 13 residues. The CDR3 DNA follows: TGTGCCAGCTCACCACAACGCGTGAATGAGCAGTTCTTC. Its protein is CASSPQRVNEQFF.

This chain joins TRBV2 and TRBJ2-5; no definite D call. V lost 4 bases and J 13 bases, leaving 19 bases between the germline ends. The germline V gene encodes CDR1 SNHLY and CDR2 FYNNEI. The CDR3 spans 13 residues. The CDR3 spells CASSGARSSHPYF. In DNA form, the CDR3 reads TGTGCCAGCAGTGGGGCGCGGTCTAGTCATCCGTACTTC.

V gene TRBV7-8 combines with J gene TRBJ2-1, with D maybe TRBD1 (6 bases). Trimming removed 2 bases at V and 0 bases at J, with 8 bases between. Germline V gives CDR1 SGHVS, CDR2 FQNEAQ. CDR3 length: 15 residues. The CDR3 DNA is TGTGCCAGCAGCTTAAGGGACATCTCCTACAATGAGCAGTTCTTC. Its translation: CASSLRDISYNEQFF.

The V gene is TRBV19, the J gene TRBJ2-1, with D maybe TRBD1 (6 bases). Germline loops: CDR1 LNHDA, CDR2 SQIVND (reference sequence). V was pared by 1 base and J by 6 bases, with 13 bases between. The CDR3 spans 15 residues. In DNA, the CDR3 is TGTGCCAGTAGTATAGGGCAGGGGATAGGCAATGAGCAGTTCTTC. Protein: CASSIGQGIGNEQFF. Filled out from reference TRBV19 and TRBJ2-1, the complete variable domain reads DGGITQSPKYLFRKEGQNVTLSCEQNLNHDAMYWYRQDPGQGLRLIYYSQIVNDFQKGDIAEGYSVSREKKESFPLTVTSAQKNPTAFYLCASSIGQGIGNEQFFGPGTRLTVL.